What follows describes a single T cell receptor (beta chain). This specimen belongs to a study of blood T cell repertoires in COVID-19. Background on the study: Sites across the United States, Italy and Spain contributed samples from acute and convalescent COVID-19.

The CDR3 consists of 15 residues. V shed 4 bases and J 5 bases; nucleotides not matched to a gene: 10. CDR1 SGHNT and CDR2 YYREEE come from the germline V gene (reference sequence). Using immunoSEQ multiplex PCR, the repertoire was profiled, and TCRdb retains in-frame clones only, with some absent. The data hold around 230,000 clones, with about 86% observed a single time. The receptor was derived from an elderly woman with acute or convalescent COVID-19. Sequencing used peripheral blood. This sequence joins TRBV5-4 and TRBJ2-5, with 8 bases aligning to TRBD2. This CDR3 reads CASSTRRSGGETQYF. The CDR3, as DNA: TGTGCCAGCAGCACCCGCCGGTCGGGGGGGGAGACCCAGTACTTC.